This T cell receptor beta chain was sequenced for a study of shared clonotypes between healthy human individuals. Study conclusions and caveats: Clonotype sharing across a few donors was observed for around 5% of naive CD4 clonotypes. The study drew on few donors, limiting represented genetic and exposure-history diversity.

This clone has more than one count but fewer than ten. Antigen unknown. Sequencing was at deep level. The authors distributed each subset's genomic DNA evenly over several immunoSEQ plates. Assay: immunoSEQ multiplex PCR; the TCRdb copy retains only in-frame clones and omits some. The table lists 550,000 to 700,000 clones, less than 80% of them singletons. Germline V gene lookup returns CDR1 SGDLS and CDR2 YYNGEE. This CDR3 is built from 16 residues. V lost 4 bases and J lost 6; bases outside the gene matches: 13. The chain uses TRBV9 and TRBJ2-7; 10 bases map to TRBD1. The source material was memory CD4+ T cells sorted from blood. As for subset: CD45RA-negative fraction. This sequence originates from a woman in her 30s in good health. DNA for the CDR3: TGTGCCAGCAGCCTCACGGGGGGACAGGGGTCTAGCGAGCAGTACTTC. It is translated as CASSLTGGQGSSEQYF.